This TCR beta chain was retrieved from a study of blood T cell repertoires in COVID-19. Across the whole study: PBMCs, B-cell-depleted T cells, or T cells were the source of the cDNA or gDNA that made up the material.

Residents of approximately 25 US areas, aged about 18 to 89 years, made up the participants. Trimming shortened V by 6 bases and J by 4 bases, and 13 bases separated the two germline ends. The CDR3 spans 13 residues. Germline V gene sequence: CDR1 MNHEY, CDR2 SMNVEV (reference sequence). Method: immunoSEQ multiplex PCR; TCRdb's copy keeps in-frame clones and lacks some. The data contain under 200,000 clones, approximately 79% of them singletons. This sequence joins TRBV27 and TRBJ2-7; possibly TRBD1 for D (6 bases). The sample consisted of PBMCs or T cells enriched from blood (not recorded which). The receptor comes from an older woman with acute COVID-19. The CDR3 protein is CASSAGAVYEQYF. The CDR3 DNA reads TGTGCCAGCAGCGCAGGGGCGGTATACGAGCAGTACTTC.